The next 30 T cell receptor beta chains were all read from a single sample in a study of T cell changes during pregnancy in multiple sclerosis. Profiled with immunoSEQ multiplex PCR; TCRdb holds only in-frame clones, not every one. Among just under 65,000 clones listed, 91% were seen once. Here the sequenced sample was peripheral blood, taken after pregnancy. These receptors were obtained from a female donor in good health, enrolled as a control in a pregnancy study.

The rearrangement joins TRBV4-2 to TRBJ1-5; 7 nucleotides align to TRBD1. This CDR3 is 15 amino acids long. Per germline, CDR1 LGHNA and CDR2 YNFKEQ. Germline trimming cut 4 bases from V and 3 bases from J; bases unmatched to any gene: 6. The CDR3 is CASSLSTGPNQPQHF. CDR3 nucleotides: TGTGCCAGCAGCCTATCGACAGGGCCCAATCAGCCCCAGCATTTT.

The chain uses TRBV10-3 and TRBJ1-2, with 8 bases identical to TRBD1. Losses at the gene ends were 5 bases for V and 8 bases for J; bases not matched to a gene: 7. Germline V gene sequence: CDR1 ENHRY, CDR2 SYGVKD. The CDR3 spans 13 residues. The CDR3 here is CAISQPGGAGYTF. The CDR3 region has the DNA TGTGCCATCAGTCAGCCAGGGGGCGCAGGCTACACCTTC.

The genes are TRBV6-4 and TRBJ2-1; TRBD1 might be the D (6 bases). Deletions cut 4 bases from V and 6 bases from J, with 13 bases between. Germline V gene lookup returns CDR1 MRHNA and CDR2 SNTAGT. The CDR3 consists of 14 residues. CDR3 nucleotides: TGTGCCAGCAGTGTCAGGACAGAAACCAATGAGCAGTTCTTC. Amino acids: CASSVRTETNEQFF.

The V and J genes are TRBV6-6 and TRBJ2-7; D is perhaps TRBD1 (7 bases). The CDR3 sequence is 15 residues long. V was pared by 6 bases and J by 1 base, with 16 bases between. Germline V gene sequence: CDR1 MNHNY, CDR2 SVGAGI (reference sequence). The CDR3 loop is CASSSGGTESYEQYF. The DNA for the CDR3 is TGTGCCAGCAGCTCAGGCGGGACAGAATCCTACGAGCAGTACTTC.

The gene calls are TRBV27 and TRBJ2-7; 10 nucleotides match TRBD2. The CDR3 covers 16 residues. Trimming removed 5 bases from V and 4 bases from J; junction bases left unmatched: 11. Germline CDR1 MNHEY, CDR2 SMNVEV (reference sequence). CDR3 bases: TGTGCCAGCAGTCGACTAGCGGGCTCGAGTCCTTACGAGCAGTACTTC. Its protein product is CASSRLAGSSPYEQYF.

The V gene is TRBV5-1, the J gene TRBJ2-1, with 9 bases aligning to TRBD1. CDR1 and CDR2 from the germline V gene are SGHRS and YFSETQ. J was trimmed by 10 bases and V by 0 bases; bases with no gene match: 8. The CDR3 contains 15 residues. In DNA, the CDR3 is TGCGCCAGCAGCTTGGCCCGGACAGGGGACGGGGAGCAGTTCTTC. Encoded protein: CASSLARTGDGEQFF.

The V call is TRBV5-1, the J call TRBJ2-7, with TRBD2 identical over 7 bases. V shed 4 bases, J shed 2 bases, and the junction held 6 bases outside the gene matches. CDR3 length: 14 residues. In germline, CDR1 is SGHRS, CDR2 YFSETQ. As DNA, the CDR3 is TGCGCCAGCAGCAACGGACTAGATCCCTACGAGCAGTACTTC. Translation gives CASSNGLDPYEQYF.

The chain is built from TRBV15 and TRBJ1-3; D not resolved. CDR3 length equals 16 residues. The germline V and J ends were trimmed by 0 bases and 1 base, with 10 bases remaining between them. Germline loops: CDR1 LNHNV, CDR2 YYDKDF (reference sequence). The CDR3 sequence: CATSRDPTESGNTIYF. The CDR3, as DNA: TGTGCCACCAGCAGAGATCCCACGGAGTCTGGAAACACCATATATTTT.

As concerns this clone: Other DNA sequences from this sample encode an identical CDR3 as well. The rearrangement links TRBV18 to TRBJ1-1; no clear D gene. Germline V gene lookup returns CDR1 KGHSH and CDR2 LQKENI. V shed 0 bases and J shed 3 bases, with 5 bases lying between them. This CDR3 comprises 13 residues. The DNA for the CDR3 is TGTGCCAGCTCACCACCCGGTGACACTGAAGCTTTCTTT. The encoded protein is CASSPPGDTEAFF. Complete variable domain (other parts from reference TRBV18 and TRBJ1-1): NAGVMQNPRHLVRRRGQEARLRCSPMKGHSHVYWYRQLPEEGLKFMVYLQKENIIDESGMPKERFSAEFPKEGPSILRIQQVVRGDSAAYFCASSPPGDTEAFFGQGTRLTVV.

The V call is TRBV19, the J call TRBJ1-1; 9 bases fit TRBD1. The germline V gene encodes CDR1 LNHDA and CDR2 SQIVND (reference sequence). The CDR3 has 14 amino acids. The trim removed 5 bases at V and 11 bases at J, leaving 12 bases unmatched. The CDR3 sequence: CASSPLTGGTQAFF. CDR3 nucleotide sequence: TGTGCCAGTAGTCCCCTGACAGGGGGGACCCAGGCTTTCTTT. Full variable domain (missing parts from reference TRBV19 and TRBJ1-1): DGGITQSPKYLFRKEGQNVTLSCEQNLNHDAMYWYRQDPGQGLRLIYYSQIVNDFQKGDIAEGYSVSREKKESFPLTVTSAQKNPTAFYLCASSPLTGGTQAFFGQGTRLTVV.

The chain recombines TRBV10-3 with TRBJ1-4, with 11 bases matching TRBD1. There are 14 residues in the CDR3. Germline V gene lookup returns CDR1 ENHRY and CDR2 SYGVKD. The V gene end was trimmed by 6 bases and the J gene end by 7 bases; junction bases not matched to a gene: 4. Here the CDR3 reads CAISGTGGSEKLFF. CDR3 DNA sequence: TGTGCCATCAGCGGGACAGGGGGTTCTGAAAAACTGTTTTTT.

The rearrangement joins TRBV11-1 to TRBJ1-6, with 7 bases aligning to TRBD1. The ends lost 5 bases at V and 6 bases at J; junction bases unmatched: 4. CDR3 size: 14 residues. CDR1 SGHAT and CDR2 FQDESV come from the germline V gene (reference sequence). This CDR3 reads CASSPGQINSPLHF. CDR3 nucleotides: TGTGCCAGCAGCCCGGGACAGATTAATTCACCCCTCCACTTT.

CDR3 loop: CASSLGTGTNYGYTF. In DNA, the CDR3 is TGTGCCAGTAGCCTCGGGACAGGGACTAACTATGGCTACACCTTC. The chain joins TRBV19 to TRBJ1-2; 9 nucleotides line up with TRBD1. This CDR3 is 15 amino acids long. Germline-derived CDR1 and CDR2 are LNHDA and SQIVND (reference sequence). V lost 6 bases and J lost 0; bases outside the gene matches: 5.

The CDR3 loop is CASSFDRHYGYTF. The CDR3 nucleotides are TGTGCCAGCAGCTTCGACAGGCACTATGGCTACACCTTC. V is TRBV27 and J is TRBJ1-2; D might be TRBD1 (6 bases). This CDR3 contains 13 residues. Germline CDR1 is MNHEY and CDR2 is SMNVEV (reference sequence). V shed 6 bases and J shed 3 bases, with 11 bases lying between them.

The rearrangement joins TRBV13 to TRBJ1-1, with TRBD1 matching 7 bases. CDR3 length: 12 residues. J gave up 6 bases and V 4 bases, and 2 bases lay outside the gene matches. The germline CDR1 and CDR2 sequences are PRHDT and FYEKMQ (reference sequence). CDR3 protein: CASSSGGAEAFF. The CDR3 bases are TGTGCCAGCAGCTCAGGGGGAGCTGAAGCTTTCTTT.

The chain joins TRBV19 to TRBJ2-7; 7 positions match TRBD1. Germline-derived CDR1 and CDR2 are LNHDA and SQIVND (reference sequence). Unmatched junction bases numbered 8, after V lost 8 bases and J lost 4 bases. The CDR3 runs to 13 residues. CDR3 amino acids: CASRTGGLYEQYF. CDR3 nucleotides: TGTGCCAGTCGGACAGGAGGATTATACGAGCAGTACTTC.

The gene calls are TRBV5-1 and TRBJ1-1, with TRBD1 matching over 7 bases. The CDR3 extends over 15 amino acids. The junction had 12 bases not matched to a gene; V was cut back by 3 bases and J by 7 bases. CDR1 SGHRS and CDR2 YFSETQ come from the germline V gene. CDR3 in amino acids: CASSSSTGSVSEAFF. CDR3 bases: TGCGCCAGCAGCTCTTCGACAGGGTCAGTAAGTGAAGCTTTCTTT. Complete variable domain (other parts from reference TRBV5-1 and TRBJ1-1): KAGVTQTPRYLIKTRGQQVTLSCSPISGHRSVSWYQQTPGQGLQFLFEYFSETQRNKGNFPGRFSGRQFSNSRSEMNVSTLELGDSALYLCASSSSTGSVSEAFFGQGTRLTVV.

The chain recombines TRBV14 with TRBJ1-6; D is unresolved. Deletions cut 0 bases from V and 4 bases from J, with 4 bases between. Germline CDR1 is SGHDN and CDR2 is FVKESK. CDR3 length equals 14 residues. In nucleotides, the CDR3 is TGTGCCAGCAGCCAAGACCGGTATAATTCACCCCTCCACTTT. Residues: CASSQDRYNSPLHF.

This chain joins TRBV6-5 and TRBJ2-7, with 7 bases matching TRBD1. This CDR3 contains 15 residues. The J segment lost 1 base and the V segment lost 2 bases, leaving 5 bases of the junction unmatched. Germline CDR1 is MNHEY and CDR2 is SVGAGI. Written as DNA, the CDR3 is TGTGCCAGCAGTTACGGTCCAGGGGGATCCTACGAGCAGTACTTC. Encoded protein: CASSYGPGGSYEQYF.

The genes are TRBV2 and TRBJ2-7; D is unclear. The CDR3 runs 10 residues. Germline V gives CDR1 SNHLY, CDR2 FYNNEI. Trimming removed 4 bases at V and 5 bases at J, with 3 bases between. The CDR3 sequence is CASSGHEQYF. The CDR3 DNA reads TGTGCCAGCAGTGGGCACGAGCAGTACTTC. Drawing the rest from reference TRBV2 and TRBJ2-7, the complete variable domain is EPEVTQTPSHQVTQMGQEVILRCVPISNHLYFYWYRQILGQKVEFLVSFYNNEISEKSEIFDDQFSVERPDGSNFTLKIRSTKLEDSAMYFCASSGHEQYFGPGTRLTVT.

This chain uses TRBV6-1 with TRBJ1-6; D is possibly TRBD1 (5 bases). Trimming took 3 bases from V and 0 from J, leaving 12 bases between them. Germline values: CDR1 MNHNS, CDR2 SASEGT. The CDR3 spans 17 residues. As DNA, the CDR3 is TGTGCCAGCAGTGATAGACAGATCAGCTCCTATAATTCACCCCTCCACTTT. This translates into CASSDRQISSYNSPLHF.

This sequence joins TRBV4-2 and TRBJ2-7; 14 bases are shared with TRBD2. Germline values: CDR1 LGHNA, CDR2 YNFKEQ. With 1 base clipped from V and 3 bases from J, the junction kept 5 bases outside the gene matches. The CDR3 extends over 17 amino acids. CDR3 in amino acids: CASSQGTSGGPLYEQYF. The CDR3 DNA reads TGTGCCAGCAGCCAAGGGACTAGCGGGGGGCCACTCTACGAGCAGTACTTC.

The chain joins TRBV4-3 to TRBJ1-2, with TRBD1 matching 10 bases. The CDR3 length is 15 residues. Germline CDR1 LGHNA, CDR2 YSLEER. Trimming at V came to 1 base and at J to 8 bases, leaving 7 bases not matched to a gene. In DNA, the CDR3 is TGCGCCAGCAGCCAAGTGGGACAGGGGAGGTGGGGCTACACCTTC. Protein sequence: CASSQVGQGRWGYTF.

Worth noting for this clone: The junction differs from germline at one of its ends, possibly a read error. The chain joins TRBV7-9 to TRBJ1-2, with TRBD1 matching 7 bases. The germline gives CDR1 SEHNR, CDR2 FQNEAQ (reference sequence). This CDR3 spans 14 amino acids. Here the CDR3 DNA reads TGTGCCACAAAACGGGACAGAGCTAACTATGGCTACATCTTC. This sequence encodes CATKRDRANYGYIF.

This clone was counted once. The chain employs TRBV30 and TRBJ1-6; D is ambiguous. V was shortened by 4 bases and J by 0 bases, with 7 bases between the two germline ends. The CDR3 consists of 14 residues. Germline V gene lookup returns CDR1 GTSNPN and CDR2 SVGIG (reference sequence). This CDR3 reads CAWTGGSYNSPLHF. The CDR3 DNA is TGTGCCTGGACTGGAGGCTCCTATAATTCACCCCTCCACTTT.

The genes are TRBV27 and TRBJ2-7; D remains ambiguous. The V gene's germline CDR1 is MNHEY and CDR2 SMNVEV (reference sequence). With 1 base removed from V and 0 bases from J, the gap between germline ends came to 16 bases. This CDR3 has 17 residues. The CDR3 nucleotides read TGTGCCAGCAGTTTATACCCAGCGAAATCCCACTCCTACGAGCAGTACTTC. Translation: CASSLYPAKSHSYEQYF.

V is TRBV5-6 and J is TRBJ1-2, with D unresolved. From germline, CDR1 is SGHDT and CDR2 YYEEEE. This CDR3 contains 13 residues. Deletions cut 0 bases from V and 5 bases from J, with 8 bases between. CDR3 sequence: CASSLEANYGYTF. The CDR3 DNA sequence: TGTGCCAGCAGCTTGGAAGCAAATTATGGCTACACCTTC.

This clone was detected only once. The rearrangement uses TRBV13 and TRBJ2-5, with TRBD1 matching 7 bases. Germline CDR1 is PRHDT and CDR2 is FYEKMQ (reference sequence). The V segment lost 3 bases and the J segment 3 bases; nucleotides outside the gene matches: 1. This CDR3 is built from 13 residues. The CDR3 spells CASSFGTEETQYF. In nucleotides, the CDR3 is TGTGCCAGCAGCTTCGGGACAGAAGAGACCCAGTACTTC.

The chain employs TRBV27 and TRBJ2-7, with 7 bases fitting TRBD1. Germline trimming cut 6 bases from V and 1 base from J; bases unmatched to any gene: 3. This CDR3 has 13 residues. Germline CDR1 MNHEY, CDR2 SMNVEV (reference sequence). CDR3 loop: CASSPDRSYEQYF. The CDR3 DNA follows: TGTGCCAGCAGCCCGGACAGGTCCTACGAGCAGTACTTC.

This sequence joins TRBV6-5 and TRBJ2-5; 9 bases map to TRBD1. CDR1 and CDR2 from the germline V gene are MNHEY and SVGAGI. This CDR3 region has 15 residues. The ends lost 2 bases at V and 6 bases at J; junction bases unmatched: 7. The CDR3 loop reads CASSYRTGDSKTQYF. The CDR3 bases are TGTGCCAGCAGTTACAGGACAGGGGATTCAAAGACCCAGTACTTC.